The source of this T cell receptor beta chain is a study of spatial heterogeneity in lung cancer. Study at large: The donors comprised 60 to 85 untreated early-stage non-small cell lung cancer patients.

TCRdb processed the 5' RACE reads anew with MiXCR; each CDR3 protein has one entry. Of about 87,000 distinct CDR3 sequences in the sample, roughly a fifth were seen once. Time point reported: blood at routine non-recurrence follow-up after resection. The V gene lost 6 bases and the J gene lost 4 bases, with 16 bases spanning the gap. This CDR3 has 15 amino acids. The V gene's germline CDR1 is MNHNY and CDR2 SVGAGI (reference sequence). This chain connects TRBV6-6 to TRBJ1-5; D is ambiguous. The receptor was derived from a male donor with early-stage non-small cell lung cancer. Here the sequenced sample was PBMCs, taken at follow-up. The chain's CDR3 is CASRNGPSPNQPQHF. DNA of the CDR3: TGTGCCAGCAGGAACGGACCTTCCCCTAATCAGCCCCAGCATTTT.